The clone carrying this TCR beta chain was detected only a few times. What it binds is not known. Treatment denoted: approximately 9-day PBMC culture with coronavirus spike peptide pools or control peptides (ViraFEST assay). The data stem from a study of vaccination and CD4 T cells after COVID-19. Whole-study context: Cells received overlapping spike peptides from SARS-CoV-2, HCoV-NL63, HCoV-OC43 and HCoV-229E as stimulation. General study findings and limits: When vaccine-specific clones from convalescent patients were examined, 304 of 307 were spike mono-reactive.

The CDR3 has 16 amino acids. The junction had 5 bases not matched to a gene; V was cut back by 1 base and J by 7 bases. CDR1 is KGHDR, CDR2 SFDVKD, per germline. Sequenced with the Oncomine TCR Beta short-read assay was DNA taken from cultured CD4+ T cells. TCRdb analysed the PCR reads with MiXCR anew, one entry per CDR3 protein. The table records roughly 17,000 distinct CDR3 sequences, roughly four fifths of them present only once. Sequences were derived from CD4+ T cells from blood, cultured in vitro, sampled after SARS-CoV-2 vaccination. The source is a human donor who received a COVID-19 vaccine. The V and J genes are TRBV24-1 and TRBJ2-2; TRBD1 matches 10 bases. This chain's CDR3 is CATSDFDRGQGGELFF. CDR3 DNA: TGTGCCACCAGTGATTTCGACAGGGGGCAGGGCGGGGAGCTGTTTTTT.